This paragraph reports one T cell receptor beta chain. TCRdb keeps only in-frame clones here, not all; method: immunoSEQ multiplex PCR. The table records about 150,000 clones, around 86% of them present only once. The data are from a study of blood T cell repertoires in COVID-19. In the study overall: Some COVID-19 samples were acute and others convalescent; all came from the United States, Italy and Spain.

Per germline, CDR1 SGHTA and CDR2 FQGNSA. The CDR3 runs to 17 residues. Trimming cost V 5 bases and J 4 bases, with 21 bases left between them. Material for sequencing was peripheral blood. The genes are TRBV7-2 and TRBJ1-3; D ambiguous. This receptor was identified in a man aged 50-59 years with active COVID-19. In DNA form, the CDR3 reads TGTGCCAGCAGCCCAGTAATCCGGGAAACGCGCGGAAACACCATATATTTT. Its translation is CASSPVIRETRGNTIYF. Based on the CDR3 plus reference TRBV7-2 and TRBJ1-3, the full variable domain is GAGVSQSPSNKVTEKGKDVELRCDPISGHTALYWYRQSLGQGLEFLIYFQGNSAPDKSGLPSDRFSAERTGGSVSTLTIQRTQQEDSAVYLCASSPVIRETRGNTIYFGEGSWLTVV.